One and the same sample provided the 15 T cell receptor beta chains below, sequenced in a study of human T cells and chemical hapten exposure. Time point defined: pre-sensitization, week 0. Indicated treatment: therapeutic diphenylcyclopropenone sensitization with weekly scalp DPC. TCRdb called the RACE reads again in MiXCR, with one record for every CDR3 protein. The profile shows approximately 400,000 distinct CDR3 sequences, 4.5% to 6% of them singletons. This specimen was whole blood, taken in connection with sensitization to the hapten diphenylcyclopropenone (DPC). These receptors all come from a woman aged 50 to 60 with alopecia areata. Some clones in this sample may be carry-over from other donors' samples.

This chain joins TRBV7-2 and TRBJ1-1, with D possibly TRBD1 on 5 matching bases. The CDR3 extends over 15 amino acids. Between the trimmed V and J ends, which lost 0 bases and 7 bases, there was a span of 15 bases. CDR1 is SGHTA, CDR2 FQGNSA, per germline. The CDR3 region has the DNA TGTGCCAGCAGCTTAGCGCAGGGCCGGAAAGGTGAAGCTTTCTTT. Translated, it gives CASSLAQGRKGEAFF. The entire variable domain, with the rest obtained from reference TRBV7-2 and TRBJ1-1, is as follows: GAGVSQSPSNKVTEKGKDVELRCDPISGHTALYWYRQSLGQGLEFLIYFQGNSAPDKSGLPSDRFSAERTGGSVSTLTIQRTQQEDSAVYLCASSLAQGRKGEAFFGQGTRLTVV.

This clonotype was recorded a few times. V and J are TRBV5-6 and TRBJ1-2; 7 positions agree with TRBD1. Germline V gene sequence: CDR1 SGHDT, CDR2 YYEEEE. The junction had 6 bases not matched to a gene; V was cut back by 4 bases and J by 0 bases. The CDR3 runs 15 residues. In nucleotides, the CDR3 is TGTGCCAGCAGCCGGGACAGCCTAGCTAACTATGGCTACACCTTC. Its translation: CASSRDSLANYGYTF.

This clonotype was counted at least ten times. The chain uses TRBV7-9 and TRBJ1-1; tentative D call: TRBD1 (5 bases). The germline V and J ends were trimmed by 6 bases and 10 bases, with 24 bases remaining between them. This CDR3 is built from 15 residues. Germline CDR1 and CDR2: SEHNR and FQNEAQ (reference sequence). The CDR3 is CASSSSSGRSLVAFF. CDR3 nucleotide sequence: TGTGCCAGCAGTTCGTCATCGGGACGGTCCCTGGTAGCTTTCTTT.

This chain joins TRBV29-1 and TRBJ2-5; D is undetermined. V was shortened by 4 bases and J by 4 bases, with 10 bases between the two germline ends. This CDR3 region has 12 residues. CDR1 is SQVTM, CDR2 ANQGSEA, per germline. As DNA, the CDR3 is TGCAGCGTTGCTCCGGGCGCAGAGACCCAGTACTTC. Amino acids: CSVAPGAETQYF.

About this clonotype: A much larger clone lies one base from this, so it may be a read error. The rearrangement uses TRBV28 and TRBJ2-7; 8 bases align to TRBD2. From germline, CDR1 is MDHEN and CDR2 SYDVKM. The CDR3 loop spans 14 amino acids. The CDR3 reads CTSSWLAGSYEQYF. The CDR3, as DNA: TGTACCAGCAGTTGGCTAGCGGGCTCCTACGAGCAGTACTTC.

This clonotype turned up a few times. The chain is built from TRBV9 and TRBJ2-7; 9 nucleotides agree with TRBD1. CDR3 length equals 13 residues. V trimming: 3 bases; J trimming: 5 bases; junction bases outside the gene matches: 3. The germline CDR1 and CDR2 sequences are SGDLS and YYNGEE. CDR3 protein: CASSADRGHEQYF. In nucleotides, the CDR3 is TGTGCCAGCAGCGCGGACAGGGGTCACGAGCAGTACTTC.

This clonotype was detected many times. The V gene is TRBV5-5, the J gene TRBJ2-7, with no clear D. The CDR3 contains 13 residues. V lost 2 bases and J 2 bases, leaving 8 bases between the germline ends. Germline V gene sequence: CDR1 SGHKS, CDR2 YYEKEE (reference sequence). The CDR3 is CASSFDRPYEQYF. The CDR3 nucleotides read TGTGCCAGCAGCTTTGACCGGCCCTACGAGCAGTACTTC.

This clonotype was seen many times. CDR3 coding DNA: TGCGCCAGCAGCTTGGAGGCCAGTATCCTTGGGGCTTTCTTT. It codes for CASSLEASILGAFF. The chain joins TRBV5-1 to TRBJ1-1; D is unclear. The CDR3 length is 14 residues. V was shortened by 0 bases and J by 11 bases, with 17 bases between the two germline ends. Per the germline V gene, CDR1 is SGHRS and CDR2 is YFSETQ.

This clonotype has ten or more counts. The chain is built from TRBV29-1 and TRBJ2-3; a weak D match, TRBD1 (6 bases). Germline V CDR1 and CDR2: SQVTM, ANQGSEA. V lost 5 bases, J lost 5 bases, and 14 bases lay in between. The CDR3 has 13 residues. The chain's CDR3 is CSVLGTRGDTQYF. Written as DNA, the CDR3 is TGCAGCGTTTTGGGGACCAGGGGAGATACGCAGTATTTT.

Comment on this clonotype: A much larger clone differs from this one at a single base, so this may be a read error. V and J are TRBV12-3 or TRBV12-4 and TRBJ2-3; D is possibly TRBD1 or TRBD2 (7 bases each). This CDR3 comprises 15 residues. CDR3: CASSLGPGGADSQYF. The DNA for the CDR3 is TGTGCCAGCAGTTTAGGCCCAGGGGGGGCAGATTCGCAGTATTTT.

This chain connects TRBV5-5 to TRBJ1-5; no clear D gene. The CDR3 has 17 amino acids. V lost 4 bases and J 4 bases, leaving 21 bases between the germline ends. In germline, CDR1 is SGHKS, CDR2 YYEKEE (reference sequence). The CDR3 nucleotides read TGTGCCAGCAGCGAAGCCGACCAGATTGGGGAGAATCAGCCCCAGCATTTT. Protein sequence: CASSEADQIGENQPQHF.

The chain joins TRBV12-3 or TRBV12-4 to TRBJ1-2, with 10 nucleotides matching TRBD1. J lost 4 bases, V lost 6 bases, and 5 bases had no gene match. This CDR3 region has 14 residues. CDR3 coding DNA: TGTGCCAGCAGGGAAGGGACAGGGGCCTATGGCTACACCTTC. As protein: CASREGTGAYGYTF.

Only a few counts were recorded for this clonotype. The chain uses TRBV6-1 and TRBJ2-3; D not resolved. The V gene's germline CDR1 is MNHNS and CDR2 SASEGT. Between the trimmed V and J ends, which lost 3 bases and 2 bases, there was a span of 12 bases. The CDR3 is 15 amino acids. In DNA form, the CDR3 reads TGTGCCAGCAGTGACGAAGTACAGATCACAGATACGCAGTATTTT. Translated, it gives CASSDEVQITDTQYF.

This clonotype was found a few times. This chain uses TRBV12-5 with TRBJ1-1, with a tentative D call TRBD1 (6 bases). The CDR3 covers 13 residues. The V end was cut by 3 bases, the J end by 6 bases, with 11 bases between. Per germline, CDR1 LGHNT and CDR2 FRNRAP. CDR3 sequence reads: CASGLQGFSEAFF. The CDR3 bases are TGTGCTAGTGGTTTACAGGGTTTCTCTGAAGCTTTCTTT.

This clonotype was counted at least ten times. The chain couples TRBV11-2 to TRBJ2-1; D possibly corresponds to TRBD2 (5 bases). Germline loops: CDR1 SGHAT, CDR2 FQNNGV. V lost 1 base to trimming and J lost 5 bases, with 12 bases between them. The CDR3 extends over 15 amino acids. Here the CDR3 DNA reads TGTGCCAGCAGCTTAGCGGGGAGTTCCGACAATGAGCAGTTCTTC. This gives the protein CASSLAGSSDNEQFF.